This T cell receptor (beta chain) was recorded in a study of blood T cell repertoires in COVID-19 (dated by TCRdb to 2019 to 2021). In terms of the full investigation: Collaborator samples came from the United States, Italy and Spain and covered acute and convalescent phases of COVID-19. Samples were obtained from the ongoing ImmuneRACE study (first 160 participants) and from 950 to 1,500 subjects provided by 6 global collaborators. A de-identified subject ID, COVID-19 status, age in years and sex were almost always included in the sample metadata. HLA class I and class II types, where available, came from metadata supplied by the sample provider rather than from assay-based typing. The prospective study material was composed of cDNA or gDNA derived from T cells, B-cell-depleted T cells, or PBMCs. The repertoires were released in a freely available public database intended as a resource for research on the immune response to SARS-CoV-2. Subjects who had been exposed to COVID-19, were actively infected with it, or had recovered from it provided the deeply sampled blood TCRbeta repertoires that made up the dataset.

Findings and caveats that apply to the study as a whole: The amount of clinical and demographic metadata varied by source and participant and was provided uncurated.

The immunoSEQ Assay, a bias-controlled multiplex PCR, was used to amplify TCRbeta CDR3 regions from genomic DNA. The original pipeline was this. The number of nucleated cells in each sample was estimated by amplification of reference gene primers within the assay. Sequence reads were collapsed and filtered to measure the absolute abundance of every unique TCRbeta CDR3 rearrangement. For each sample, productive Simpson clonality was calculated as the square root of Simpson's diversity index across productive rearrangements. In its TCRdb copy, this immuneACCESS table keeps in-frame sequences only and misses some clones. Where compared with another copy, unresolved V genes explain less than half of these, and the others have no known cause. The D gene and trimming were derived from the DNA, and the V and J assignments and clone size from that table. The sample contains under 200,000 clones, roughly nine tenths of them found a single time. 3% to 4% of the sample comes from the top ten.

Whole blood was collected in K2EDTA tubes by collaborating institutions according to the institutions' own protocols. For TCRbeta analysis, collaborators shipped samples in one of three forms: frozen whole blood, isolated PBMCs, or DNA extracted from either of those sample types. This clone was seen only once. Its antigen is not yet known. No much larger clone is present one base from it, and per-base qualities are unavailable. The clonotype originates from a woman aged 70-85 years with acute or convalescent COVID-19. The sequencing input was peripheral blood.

The CDR3 reads CASSLGGLAPRYEQYF. The DNA is TGTGCCAGCAGCTTAGGGGGACTAGCGCCACGGTACGAGCAGTACTTC. The sequence joins TRBV7-2 to TRBJ2-7, and TRBD2 aligns with 10 junction nucleotides. Per the germline V gene, SGHTA is the CDR1 and FQGNSA is the CDR2. After removal of 1 base from V and 4 bases from J, the junction retains 7 bases not matched to a gene. The CDR3 holds 16 amino acids from the cysteine to the phenylalanine. Only the CDR3 DNA is retained, 48 bases long and in frame from the first base.